Described below is a single TCR beta chain sequence and its context. The record originates from a study of blood T cell repertoires in COVID-19. Study-level background: The United States, Italy and Spain were the sources of the acute and convalescent COVID-19 samples.

Per the study methods: The assay estimated nucleated cells by amplifying reference gene primers. Measured with immunoSEQ multiplex PCR; TCRdb has only the in-frame clones, and not every one. V and J calls and clone size come straight from that table; D and trimming were deduced from the DNA. This sample has 300,000 to 350,000 clones, with 65% to 85% found just once. The CDR3 is made up of 13 amino acids. CDR1 is GTSNPN, CDR2 SVGIG, per germline (reference sequence). Losses at the gene ends were 4 bases for V and 4 bases for J; bases not matched to a gene: 4. The V call is TRBV30, the J call TRBJ2-7; 10 bases are a match to TRBD2. The receptor was isolated from a man aged 25-40 years with active or convalescent COVID-19. Sequenced material: peripheral blood. CDR3 coding DNA: TGTGCCTGGAAACCTAGCGGGAGTTACGAGCAGTACTTC. It yields the protein CAWKPSGSYEQYF.